These 15 T cell receptor beta chains were all obtained from the same sample, sequenced in a study of T cell changes during pregnancy in multiple sclerosis. Sequencing was performed with immunoSEQ multiplex PCR; in TCRdb, only in-frame clones are kept and a portion is missing. This sample yields 30,000 to 40,000 clones, of which approximately 89% are seen a single time; 5.1% belongs to the top ten. The material sequenced was CD8+ T cells from peripheral blood mononuclear cells, taken in the first trimester of pregnancy. These receptors originate from a female donor with multiple sclerosis, enrolled in a pregnancy study.

This clone was observed a single time. The V and J genes are TRBV9 and TRBJ2-5, with 12 bases matching TRBD1. This CDR3 is built from 15 residues. Germline values: CDR1 SGDLS, CDR2 YYNGEE. Trimming at V came to 2 bases and at J to 5 bases, leaving 4 bases not matched to a gene. The CDR3 nucleotides read TGTGCCAGCAGCGTCGGGACAGGGGGCGGGGAGACCCAGTACTTC. Translating gives CASSVGTGGGETQYF.

The chain is built from TRBV7-9 and TRBJ2-3; D is ambiguous. V dropped 2 bases and J dropped 10 bases, with 10 bases sitting between them. The germline CDR1 and CDR2 sequences are SEHNR and FQNEAQ (reference sequence). The CDR3 is 12 amino acids. CDR3 coding DNA: TGTGCCAGCAGCTTAAGCTATGATGCGCAGTATTTT. Translation: CASSLSYDAQYF.

The chain employs TRBV7-9 and TRBJ1-5; D unresolved. Per the germline V gene, CDR1 is SEHNR and CDR2 is FQNEAQ (reference sequence). The V end was cut by 0 bases, the J end by 1 base, with 4 bases between. This CDR3 has 14 amino acids. The CDR3 reads CASSLAGSNQPQHF. CDR3 nucleotides: TGTGCCAGCAGCTTAGCCGGGAGCAATCAGCCCCAGCATTTT. The whole variable domain, filled in from reference TRBV7-9 and TRBJ1-5, reads DTGVSQNPRHKITKRGQNVTFRCDPISEHNRLYWYRQTLGQGPEFLTYFQNEAQLEKSRLLSDRFSAERPKGSFSTLEIQRTEQGDSAMYLCASSLAGSNQPQHFGDGTRLSIL.

V and J are TRBV27 and TRBJ2-7; 12 bases match TRBD1. This CDR3 spans 15 amino acids. The V and J ends lost 3 bases and 3 bases, in that order; junction bases with no gene match: 3. Germline V gene sequence: CDR1 MNHEY, CDR2 SMNVEV (reference sequence). The CDR3 spells CASSFRDRGRYEQYF. The CDR3 DNA reads TGTGCCAGCAGTTTTAGGGACAGGGGGCGCTACGAGCAGTACTTC.

The CDR3 protein is CASGLGGQGDYGYTF. CDR3 sequence (DNA): TGTGCTAGTGGTTTGGGAGGACAGGGGGACTATGGCTACACCTTC. The V call is TRBV12-5, the J call TRBJ1-2, with TRBD1 matching over 10 bases. Trimming took 1 base from V and 3 from J; bases not matched to a gene: 2. This CDR3 has 15 residues. CDR1 LGHNT and CDR2 FRNRAP come from the germline V gene.

This chain uses TRBV6-1 with TRBJ2-7; D remains unclear. The germline CDR1 and CDR2 sequences are MNHNS and SASEGT. The germline V and J ends were trimmed by 1 base and 4 bases, with 8 bases remaining between them. The CDR3 is made up of 13 amino acids. The CDR3 sequence: CASSEGFRYEQYF. DNA of the CDR3: TGTGCCAGCAGTGAAGGGTTCAGGTACGAGCAGTACTTC.

CDR3 in DNA: TGTGCCAGCAGCTTTGTAGGGACAAATTACGAGCAGTACTTC. Encoded protein: CASSFVGTNYEQYF. The chain couples TRBV7-2 to TRBJ2-7, with a possible D match to TRBD1 (6 bases). The germline V and J ends were trimmed by 3 bases and 4 bases, with 13 bases remaining between them. Germline lookup yields CDR1 SGHTA and CDR2 FQGNSA. This CDR3 region has 14 residues.

This clone was detected only once. This chain connects TRBV11-1 to TRBJ2-2; D uncertain. The CDR3 runs to 14 residues. The germline CDR1 and CDR2 sequences are SGHAT and FQDESV (reference sequence). Trimming removed 5 bases from V and 1 base from J, with 8 bases in between. CDR3 loop: CASSPSRNTGELFF. In DNA, the CDR3 is TGTGCCAGCAGCCCGTCTAGGAACACCGGGGAGCTGTTTTTT.

The rearrangement joins TRBV6-4 to TRBJ2-3; weak D call: TRBD2 (6 bases). Germline lookup yields CDR1 MRHNA and CDR2 SNTAGT. The CDR3 sequence is 16 residues long. The germline V and J ends were trimmed by 0 bases and 0 bases, with 10 bases remaining between them. CDR3 region: CASSDSMAGSTDTQYF. The CDR3 coding sequence is TGTGCCAGCAGTGACTCGATGGCGGGGAGCACAGATACGCAGTATTTT.

This clone has just one count. V and J are TRBV15 and TRBJ2-1; TRBD1 aligns across 7 bases. Germline CDR1 is LNHNV and CDR2 is YYDKDF (reference sequence). This CDR3 has 16 residues. The junction had 5 bases not matched to a gene; V was cut back by 1 base and J by 2 bases. The CDR3 here is CATSRGQGGTYNEQFF. The CDR3 nucleotides read TGTGCCACCAGCAGAGGACAGGGTGGGACCTACAATGAGCAGTTCTTC.

This rearrangement joins TRBV7-9 to TRBJ2-3, with 11 bases that match TRBD2. The V gene's germline CDR1 is SEHNR and CDR2 FQNEAQ (reference sequence). The CDR3 runs 15 residues. Trimming took 5 bases from V and 2 from J; bases not matched to a gene: 3. CDR3 protein: CASSMGLADTDTQYF. CDR3 coding DNA: TGTGCCAGCAGCATGGGACTAGCGGACACAGATACGCAGTATTTT. Using reference TRBV7-9 and TRBJ2-3 for the parts outside the CDR3, the full variable domain is DTGVSQNPRHKITKRGQNVTFRCDPISEHNRLYWYRQTLGQGPEFLTYFQNEAQLEKSRLLSDRFSAERPKGSFSTLEIQRTEQGDSAMYLCASSMGLADTDTQYFGPGTRLTVL.

The chain couples TRBV18 to TRBJ2-6; 9 nucleotides agree with TRBD1. This CDR3 contains 18 residues. The germline CDR1 and CDR2 sequences are KGHSH and LQKENI. With 0 bases clipped from V and 3 bases from J, the junction kept 6 bases outside the gene matches. The CDR3 DNA follows: TGTGCCAGCTCACCACCTTTACAGGGGGCGAGTGGGGCCAACGTCCTGACTTTC. It specifies CASSPPLQGASGANVLTF. The whole variable domain, remainder taken from reference TRBV18 and TRBJ2-6, is NAGVMQNPRHLVRRRGQEARLRCSPMKGHSHVYWYRQLPEEGLKFMVYLQKENIIDESGMPKERFSAEFPKEGPSILRIQQVVRGDSAAYFCASSPPLQGASGANVLTFGAGSRLTVL.

The V gene is TRBV7-8, the J gene TRBJ2-5; D uncertain. V was trimmed by 1 base and J by 4 bases, leaving 13 bases between them. The CDR3 runs to 15 residues. The germline V gene encodes CDR1 SGHVS and CDR2 FQNEAQ. CDR3 amino acids: CASSLERRFLETQYF. The CDR3 DNA follows: TGTGCCAGCAGCTTAGAGAGGAGATTTTTAGAGACCCAGTACTTC.

There are a few counts of this clone. V usage is TRBV14 and J usage is TRBJ2-1, with D perhaps matching TRBD1 (5 bases). The CDR3 consists of 15 residues. Trimming removed 4 bases at V and 9 bases at J, with 19 bases between. Germline CDR1 is SGHDN and CDR2 is FVKESK. CDR3 sequence: CASSPLGPTRGEQFF. DNA of the CDR3: TGTGCCAGCAGCCCACTGGGGCCTACTCGTGGTGAGCAGTTCTTC.

This CDR3 reads CASTKGGYNEQFF. CDR3 sequence (DNA): TGTGCCAGCACCAAAGGGGGTTACAATGAGCAGTTCTTC. The chain carries TRBV6-5 and TRBJ2-1; possible D gene TRBD1, 6 bases. Trimming removed 7 bases from V and 4 bases from J, with 11 bases in between. CDR3 length: 13 residues. Germline V gene lookup returns CDR1 MNHEY and CDR2 SVGAGI.